This T cell receptor beta chain stems from a study of blood T cell repertoires in COVID-19. Per the germline V gene, CDR1 is MNHEY and CDR2 is SVGEGT. The CDR3 runs to 15 residues. Trimming took off 2 bases at V and 0 bases at J, with 8 bases between the two ends. Only in-frame clones appear in the TCRdb table, and some are missing; sequencing was by immunoSEQ multiplex PCR. The repertoire has about 480,000 clones, 75% to 90% of them found once; the top ten carry roughly 0.92%. The receptor comes from a man between 18 and 35 years old with COVID-19, enrolled during active disease. This chain connects TRBV6-2 or TRBV6-3 to TRBJ1-5; D is possibly TRBD1 (5 bases). The specimen was peripheral blood. The CDR3 reads CASSYVQGSNQPQHF. Here the CDR3 DNA reads TGTGCCAGCAGTTACGTCCAGGGTAGCAATCAGCCCCAGCATTTT.